This TCR beta chain was sequenced in a study of blood T cell repertoires in COVID-19. Background on the study: Samples came from the United States, Italy and Spain, spanning acute and convalescent COVID-19. Sources were T cells, B-cell-depleted T cells, or PBMCs; the material itself was cDNA or gDNA.

The Seattle patients, enrolled during active infection, were followed longitudinally. This CDR3 has 12 residues. Germline V CDR1 and CDR2: DFQATT, SNEGSKA (reference sequence). Trimming pared 3 bases from V and 4 bases from J, leaving 9 bases between. Authors' analysis steps: Estimated nucleated cell counts came from reference gene primer amplification. Libraries were prepared by immunoSEQ multiplex PCR; TCRdb keeps only in-frame clonotypes and omits some of them. The V and J calls and the clone size are those of that table, but D and trimming were determined from the DNA. The table includes 250,000 or so clones, 90% detected once.

The gene calls are TRBV20-1 and TRBJ1-2; D gene uncertain. The sequence was obtained from a woman in her fifties or sixties with COVID-19, enrolled during active disease. Material: peripheral blood. CDR3 coding DNA: TGCAGTGCTAGTTATGGCACCTATGGCTACACCTTC. It yields the protein CSASYGTYGYTF.